This T cell receptor (beta chain) stems from a study of OX40 agonist ivuxolimab in advanced cancers. Study-wide results and limits: Averaging showed that CD8+ T cells had more expanded clones than CD4+ did.

Sampled blood was obtained at baseline, cycle 4 day 1, and cycle 7 day 1. V lost 4 bases, J lost 0 bases, and 10 bases lay in between. CDR1 is SGHNT, CDR2 YYREEE, per germline (reference sequence). The CDR3 spans 14 residues. About this clone: What it binds is unknown.

Sequenced by immunoSEQ multiplex PCR; TCRdb stores in-frame clones only, minus some. The sample shows over 65,000 clones, 92% of them seen only once. The sequences come from CD4+ or CD8+ T cells sorted from blood, collected in a trial of the OX40 agonist ivuxolimab. The source is an adult with an advanced solid tumor such as melanoma, head and neck, liver or kidney cancer. The V and J genes are TRBV5-4 and TRBJ1-1, with D maybe TRBD1 (6 bases). The CDR3 DNA follows: TGTGCCAGCAGCGGGGACAAAATGAACACTGAAGCTTTCTTT. Translating gives CASSGDKMNTEAFF.